One sample yielded the 13 T cell receptor beta chains listed below, sequenced in a study of identical twins. TCRdb re-derived calls from the 5' RACE reads in MiXCR, one entry per CDR3 protein. The profile covers around 690,000 distinct CDR3 sequences, with 21% appearing a single time and approximately 4.5% taken by the ten largest. These data also formed part of another study, on T cells expressing NK-cell markers.

What was sequenced was PBMCs. Receptors originate from a woman aged 18-29 years in good health.

This clonotype was seen more than once but under ten times. The V gene is TRBV11-2, the J gene TRBJ2-1, with TRBD2 identical over 8 bases. This CDR3 region has 15 residues. CDR1 and CDR2 (germline): SGHAT, FQNNGV. J gave up 4 bases and V 7 bases, and 9 bases lay outside the gene matches. This chain's CDR3 is CASTEWLAGYNEQFF. The CDR3 DNA reads as TGTGCCAGCACCGAGTGGCTAGCGGGTTACAATGAGCAGTTCTTC.

The genes are TRBV20-1 and TRBJ2-2, with unresolved D. The CDR3 is 16 residues long. Trimming cost V 1 base and J 1 base, with 13 bases left between them. Germline lookup yields CDR1 DFQATT and CDR2 SNEGSKA (reference sequence). CDR3 bases: TGCAGTGCTAGAGCCGGCCCACCACTGAACACCGGGGAGCTGTTTTTT. Residues: CSARAGPPLNTGELFF.

There are many counts of this clonotype. The chain employs TRBV4-3 and TRBJ2-2; D is ambiguous. The V gene lost 1 base and the J gene lost 6 bases, with 6 bases spanning the gap. Germline values: CDR1 LGHNA, CDR2 YSLEER. The CDR3 is 13 amino acids. In DNA form, the CDR3 reads TGCGCCAGCAGCCAAGGTCCCTCCGGGGAGCTGTTTTTT. This codes for CASSQGPSGELFF.

The rearrangement joins TRBV7-9 to TRBJ2-1; TRBD1 matches 11 bases. CDR1 SEHNR and CDR2 FQNEAQ come from the germline V gene (reference sequence). The CDR3 extends over 15 amino acids. After removal of 5 bases from V and 6 bases from J, the junction contained 6 bases not matched to a gene. CDR3: CASSIGQGALNEQFF. The CDR3 nucleotides are TGTGCCAGCAGCATCGGACAGGGGGCCCTCAATGAGCAGTTCTTC.

The chain employs TRBV29-1 and TRBJ2-7; D remains unclear. The germline V gene has CDR1 SQVTM and CDR2 ANQGSEA. The ends were cut back, 7 bases at V and 1 base at J, with 11 bases in the middle. The CDR3 runs 12 residues. CDR3 region: CSGRWDSYEQYF. The CDR3 coding sequence is TGCAGCGGACGATGGGATTCCTACGAGCAGTACTTC.

At least ten counts were recorded for this clonotype. V gene TRBV12-3 or TRBV12-4 combines with J gene TRBJ2-1; 7 bases map to TRBD2. The CDR3 is made up of 15 amino acids. Trimming removed 7 bases from V and 1 base from J; junction bases left unmatched: 7. The CDR3 coding sequence is TGTGCCAGCATGGGAGGGCCGGGGTCCTACAATGAGCAGTTCTTC. Its translation is CASMGGPGSYNEQFF.

This clonotype appeared many times. This rearrangement joins TRBV11-2 to TRBJ2-5, with TRBD1 identical over 7 bases. The CDR3 is 15 residues long. V trimming: 5 bases; J trimming: 5 bases; junction bases outside the gene matches: 11. Germline loops: CDR1 SGHAT, CDR2 FQNNGV. CDR3 nucleotides: TGTGCCAGCAGCCCAGACTCGACAGGGACGGAGACCCAGTACTTC. This sequence encodes CASSPDSTGTETQYF. Looking up the rest from reference TRBV11-2 and TRBJ2-5 gives the full variable domain: EAGVAQSPRYKIIEKRQSVAFWCNPISGHATLYWYQQILGQGPKLLIQFQNNGVVDDSQLPKDRFSAERLKGVDSTLKIQPAKLEDSAVYLCASSPDSTGTETQYFGPGTRLLVL.

This rearrangement joins TRBV24-1 to TRBJ2-1; TRBD2 matches 12 bases. Germline V CDR1 and CDR2: KGHDR, SFDVKD. This CDR3 is 19 amino acids long. With V trimmed by 7 bases and J by 0 bases, 12 bases remained unmatched. The CDR3, as DNA: TGTGCCACCAGCTCCGGGACTAGCGGGCCTCCAGTCTCCTACAATGAGCAGTTCTTC. This gives the protein CATSSGTSGPPVSYNEQFF.

The chain employs TRBV12-3 or TRBV12-4 and TRBJ1-1; D is undetermined. Trimming pared 1 base from V and 9 bases from J, leaving 6 bases between. The CDR3 is made up of 11 amino acids. The CDR3 region has the DNA TGTGCCAGCAGTTTAGGTTTCAAAGCTTTCTTT. The encoded protein is CASSLGFKAFF.

This clonotype was counted a few times. This chain uses TRBV29-1 with TRBJ2-1; possibly TRBD2 for D (5 bases). The germline CDR1 and CDR2 sequences are SQVTM and ANQGSEA. The V end lost 5 bases, the J end lost 4 bases, and 15 bases lay between the germline ends. The CDR3 spans 14 residues. CDR3 coding DNA: TGCAGCGTTTGCCGGGAAGGCGTTTACAATGAGCAGTTCTTC. This translates into CSVCREGVYNEQFF.

The chain joins TRBV4-1 to TRBJ1-2; D ambiguous. This CDR3 has 13 amino acids. Germline lookup yields CDR1 MGHRA and CDR2 YSYEKL. Trimming pared 3 bases from V and 7 bases from J, leaving 12 bases between. The CDR3 bases are TGCGCCAGCAGCCATCGTGATCGCGGTGGCTACACCTTC. Its translation: CASSHRDRGGYTF.

This clonotype was counted at least ten times. The chain is built from TRBV5-5 and TRBJ2-5; D is unclear. The germline CDR1 and CDR2 sequences are SGHKS and YYEKEE (reference sequence). Trimming removed 4 bases at V and 1 base at J, with 14 bases between. CDR3 length: 15 amino acids. CDR3 nucleotide sequence: TGTGCCAGCAGCACGACACCCTTGGGCCAAGAGACCCAGTACTTC. It codes for CASSTTPLGQETQYF.

The V and J genes are TRBV20-1 and TRBJ2-3, with unresolved D. Trimming shortened V by 2 bases and J by 0 bases, and 6 bases separated the two germline ends. This CDR3 comprises 13 residues. CDR1 and CDR2 from the germline V gene are DFQATT and SNEGSKA (reference sequence). DNA for the CDR3: TGCAGTGCTAGACCCCGTAGCACAGATACGCAGTATTTT. Protein sequence: CSARPRSTDTQYF.